The 26 T cell receptor beta chains listed next were all sequenced from one sample in a study of T cell changes during pregnancy in multiple sclerosis. TCRdb keeps only in-frame clones here, not all; method: immunoSEQ multiplex PCR. The data hold tens of thousands of clones, with 85% to 95% observed a single time. Sequenced material: CD8+ T cells from peripheral blood mononuclear cells, taken in the third trimester of pregnancy. These receptors originate from a female donor with multiple sclerosis, enrolled in a pregnancy study.

The rearrangement uses TRBV9 and TRBJ1-3; D possibly corresponds to TRBD1 (5 bases). The CDR3 length is 15 residues. Per the germline V gene, CDR1 is SGDLS and CDR2 is YYNGEE. Trimming shortened V by 3 bases and J by 4 bases, and 14 bases separated the two germline ends. The CDR3 spells CASSGDRGPGNTIYF. For the CDR3, the DNA is TGTGCCAGCAGCGGCGACAGAGGCCCCGGAAACACCATATATTTT. The whole variable domain, filled in from reference TRBV9 and TRBJ1-3, reads DSGVTQTPKHLITATGQRVTLRCSPRSGDLSVYWYQQSLDQGLQFLIQYYNGEERAKGNILERFSAQQFPDLHSELNLSSLELGDSALYFCASSGDRGPGNTIYFGEGSWLTVV.

The chain joins TRBV10-3 to TRBJ2-7, with TRBD2 matching over 8 bases. The CDR3 runs to 15 residues. Unmatched junction bases numbered 12, after V lost 11 bases and J lost 0 bases. Germline V CDR1 and CDR2: ENHRY, SYGVKD. For the CDR3, the DNA is TGTGCCTGCCACAGTAGCGGGACTAGCTCCTACGAGCAGTACTTC. Translated, it gives CACHSSGTSSYEQYF.

Here the CDR3 reads CASSLTGKGTETQYF. The DNA for the CDR3 is TGTGCCAGCAGCTTAACAGGGAAAGGGACAGAGACCCAGTACTTC. The chain carries TRBV11-2 and TRBJ2-5, with D possibly being TRBD1 (6 bases). The germline CDR1 and CDR2 sequences are SGHAT and FQNNGV. The CDR3 covers 15 residues. Trimming left V 2 bases short and J 4 bases short, with 14 bases between.

This chain joins TRBV9 and TRBJ2-1; D gene uncertain. This CDR3 comprises 14 residues. Trimming left V 5 bases short and J 0 bases short, with 9 bases between. Germline V lookup: CDR1 SGDLS, CDR2 YYNGEE. The CDR3 DNA reads as TGTGCCAGCAGATCGCACAGCTCCTACAATGAGCAGTTCTTC. Its translation: CASRSHSSYNEQFF.

The chain links TRBV13 to TRBJ1-1, with a tentative D call TRBD1 (6 bases). The CDR3 spans 16 residues. CDR1 is PRHDT and CDR2 is FYEKMQ in the germline V gene (reference sequence). Trimming cost V 2 bases and J 3 bases, with 16 bases left between them. CDR3 nucleotide sequence: TGTGCCAGCAGCTTACCTACCAGCGGGGGCTACACTGAAGCTTTCTTT. Protein: CASSLPTSGGYTEAFF.

This clone was seen just once. The chain links TRBV7-9 to TRBJ1-2; tentatively, D is TRBD1 (5 bases). V lost 5 bases to trimming and J lost 7 bases, with 17 bases between them. Germline lookup yields CDR1 SEHNR and CDR2 FQNEAQ (reference sequence). This CDR3 contains 14 residues. As DNA, the CDR3 is TGTGCCAGCAGCCATTGGCAGGCCGGGGGTGGCTACACCTTC. Protein product: CASSHWQAGGGYTF.

V and J are TRBV5-4 and TRBJ1-6; 7 nucleotides line up with TRBD1. The trim removed 4 bases at V and 1 base at J, leaving 8 bases unmatched. The germline V gene has CDR1 SGHNT and CDR2 YYREEE (reference sequence). The CDR3 loop spans 17 amino acids. CDR3 coding DNA: TGTGCCAGCAGCCCTGGACAGGTTGGGTCCTATAATTCACCCCTCCACTTT. This codes for CASSPGQVGSYNSPLHF.

The chain is built from TRBV6-5 and TRBJ2-7; 8 positions match TRBD1. With 4 bases clipped from V and 4 bases from J, the junction kept 6 bases outside the gene matches. The CDR3 sequence is 14 residues long. The germline V gene has CDR1 MNHEY and CDR2 SVGAGI. In DNA form, the CDR3 reads TGTGCCAGCAGTTTTGTGACAGGGGATTACGAGCAGTACTTC. Translating gives CASSFVTGDYEQYF.

The chain employs TRBV6-4 and TRBJ2-1; 11 bases align to TRBD2. Trimming at V came to 5 bases and at J to 2 bases, leaving 2 bases not matched to a gene. The CDR3 length is 15 residues. The germline CDR1 and CDR2 sequences are MRHNA and SNTAGT. CDR3 residues: CASSLLAGAYNEQFF. The CDR3 DNA follows: TGTGCCAGCAGTCTACTAGCGGGGGCCTACAATGAGCAGTTCTTC.

V usage is TRBV15 and J usage is TRBJ2-7; the match to TRBD1 covers 8 bases. V shed 0 bases and J 5 bases; nucleotides not matched to a gene: 9. CDR1 and CDR2 from the germline V gene are LNHNV and YYDKDF (reference sequence). CDR3 length equals 16 residues. The CDR3 DNA follows: TGTGCCACCAGCAGAGATGGGACAGGCCTCTTTGACGAGCAGTACTTC. Protein sequence: CATSRDGTGLFDEQYF.

The chain couples TRBV5-1 to TRBJ1-1; a possible D gene is TRBD1 (5 bases). The CDR3 has 16 residues. V dropped 1 base and J dropped 0 bases, with 13 bases sitting between them. Germline loops: CDR1 SGHRS, CDR2 YFSETQ. CDR3 sequence: CASSLYRTAMNTEAFF. The CDR3 DNA reads as TGCGCCAGCAGCTTGTACAGGACCGCCATGAACACTGAAGCTTTCTTT.

The chain carries TRBV11-2 and TRBJ1-2; maybe TRBD1 (5 bases). From germline, CDR1 is SGHAT and CDR2 FQNNGV. V was cut by 1 base and J by 7 bases, with 16 bases left in between. The CDR3 has 15 amino acids. The CDR3 nucleotides are TGTGCCAGCAGCTTAGTCTGGACACCGATTCGTGGCTACACCTTC. Amino acids: CASSLVWTPIRGYTF.

This rearrangement joins TRBV29-1 to TRBJ2-7; TRBD2 might be the D (5 bases). Germline V lookup: CDR1 SQVTM, CDR2 ANQGSEA. Trimming shortened V by 0 bases and J by 5 bases, and 11 bases separated the two germline ends. The CDR3 runs to 13 residues. CDR3 loop: CSVEDPSEDEQYF. CDR3 bases: TGCAGCGTTGAAGATCCCTCGGAGGACGAGCAGTACTTC.

The chain has TRBV7-8 and TRBJ2-1; no definite D call. Trimming removed 0 bases from V and 4 bases from J, with 7 bases in between. Per germline, CDR1 SGHVS and CDR2 FQNEAQ. This CDR3 comprises 14 residues. The chain's CDR3 is CASSLASTYNEQFF. The CDR3 region has the DNA TGTGCCAGCAGCTTAGCTAGTACGTACAATGAGCAGTTCTTC.

The gene calls are TRBV4-2 and TRBJ1-2; TRBD1 agrees at 11 bases. The CDR3 extends over 15 amino acids. In germline, CDR1 is LGHNA, CDR2 YNFKEQ. J was trimmed by 6 bases and V by 3 bases; bases with no gene match: 6. CDR3 bases: TGTGCCAGCAGCCACACCGGACAGGGGGCGGATGGCTACACCTTC. Protein product: CASSHTGQGADGYTF.

The rearrangement joins TRBV7-9 to TRBJ2-7; 8 bases fit TRBD2. The CDR3 sequence is 17 residues long. Losses at the gene ends were 5 bases for V and 0 bases for J; bases not matched to a gene: 12. Germline V gene lookup returns CDR1 SEHNR and CDR2 FQNEAQ (reference sequence). DNA of the CDR3: TGTGCCAGCAGCCTCTATCCCGGGGGGGGGAGCTCCTACGAGCAGTACTTC. It is translated as CASSLYPGGGSSYEQYF.

The V call is TRBV7-2, the J call TRBJ2-5, with a possible D match to TRBD2 (6 bases). Germline-derived CDR1 and CDR2 are SGHTA and FQGNSA. Trimming stripped 4 bases from V and 2 bases from J, with 14 bases between. This CDR3 has 15 amino acids. The CDR3 sequence: CASSSKRVLQETQYF. The CDR3 nucleotides are TGTGCCAGCAGCTCCAAGCGGGTCCTTCAAGAGACCCAGTACTTC. The full variable domain, its missing parts supplied by reference TRBV7-2 and TRBJ2-5, is GAGVSQSPSNKVTEKGKDVELRCDPISGHTALYWYRQSLGQGLEFLIYFQGNSAPDKSGLPSDRFSAERTGGSVSTLTIQRTQQEDSAVYLCASSSKRVLQETQYFGPGTRLLVL.

The rearrangement uses TRBV6-5 and TRBJ2-1, with 12 positions matching TRBD2. The CDR3 is 15 amino acids. Per the germline V gene, CDR1 is MNHEY and CDR2 is SVGAGI. Germline trimming cut 6 bases from V and 7 bases from J; bases unmatched to any gene: 7. Written as DNA, the CDR3 is TGTGCCAGCAGCCCTACTAGCGGGGGGTATAATGAGCAGTTCTTC. Encoded protein: CASSPTSGGYNEQFF.

The chain combines TRBV7-8 with TRBJ2-7; the match to TRBD2 covers 8 bases. Unmatched junction bases numbered 6, after V lost 0 bases and J lost 5 bases. The CDR3 sequence is 15 residues long. Germline loops: CDR1 SGHVS, CDR2 FQNEAQ. This chain's CDR3 is CASSLAAGGLNEQYF. Written as DNA, the CDR3 is TGTGCCAGCAGCTTAGCGGCGGGGGGTCTGAACGAGCAGTACTTC. The entire variable domain, with the rest obtained from reference TRBV7-8 and TRBJ2-7, is as follows: GAGVSQSPRYKVAKRGQDVALRCDPISGHVSLFWYQQALGQGPEFLTYFQNEAQLDKSGLPSDRFFAERPEGSVSTLKIQRTQQEDSAVYLCASSLAAGGLNEQYFGPGTRLTVT.

This clone has only a few counts. The chain employs TRBV30 and TRBJ1-5; 7 bases line up with TRBD1. The CDR3 runs 13 residues. From germline, CDR1 is GTSNPN and CDR2 SVGIG (reference sequence). Germline trimming cut 7 bases from V and 1 base from J; bases unmatched to any gene: 4. CDR3 amino acids: CAYTQGSNQPQHF. DNA for the CDR3: TGTGCCTACACACAGGGGAGCAATCAGCCCCAGCATTTT.

The J gene is TRBJ1-6, the V gene TRBV27; D perhaps matches TRBD1 (5 bases). Germline V gene sequence: CDR1 MNHEY, CDR2 SMNVEV (reference sequence). The CDR3 is 13 amino acids. Trimming cost V 11 bases and J 7 bases, with 15 bases left between them. The CDR3 bases are TGTGCCTCTACGACAGTTGCAAATTCACCCCTCCACTTT. Its protein product is CASTTVANSPLHF.

The rearrangement uses TRBV19 and TRBJ2-1; maybe TRBD2 (5 bases). This CDR3 is 14 amino acids long. Germline V gives CDR1 LNHDA, CDR2 SQIVND (reference sequence). V shed 3 bases and J shed 0 bases, with 6 bases lying between them. CDR3 in amino acids: CASSIGSSYNEQFF. Here the CDR3 DNA reads TGTGCCAGTAGTATTGGGAGCTCCTACAATGAGCAGTTCTTC.

The rearrangement uses TRBV14 and TRBJ2-7; 8 bases fit TRBD2. The V and J ends lost 1 base and 2 bases, in that order; junction bases with no gene match: 4. In germline, CDR1 is SGHDN, CDR2 FVKESK. This CDR3 has 15 amino acids. CDR3 in amino acids: CASSQVTSGPYEQYF. The DNA for the CDR3 is TGTGCCAGCAGCCAAGTAACTAGCGGACCCTACGAGCAGTACTTC.

V usage is TRBV7-3 and J usage is TRBJ2-5; 9 positions match TRBD2. The germline CDR1 and CDR2 sequences are SGHTA and FQGTGA. There are 13 residues in the CDR3. With V trimmed by 6 bases and J by 4 bases, 3 bases remained unmatched. The CDR3 DNA reads TGTGCCAGCAGTCTAGCGGGGAGAGAGACCCAGTACTTC. Translation: CASSLAGRETQYF.

This clone is medium-sized within its sample. The chain employs TRBV19 and TRBJ1-1, with a possible D match to TRBD1 (6 bases). CDR1 is LNHDA and CDR2 is SQIVND in the germline V gene (reference sequence). This CDR3 is 10 amino acids long. V lost 5 bases and J lost 8, with 6 bases in between. The CDR3 protein is CASSQGEAFF. The CDR3 DNA sequence: TGTGCCAGTAGTCAGGGGGAAGCTTTCTTT.

CDR3 nucleotide sequence: TGTGCCACCAGCCCTACTAGCGGTAGCTCCTACAATGAGCAGTTCTTC. Translated: CATSPTSGSSYNEQFF. V and J are TRBV15 and TRBJ2-1; 8 bases match TRBD2. With V trimmed by 5 bases and J by 0 bases, 6 bases remained unmatched. Germline lookup yields CDR1 LNHNV and CDR2 YYDKDF (reference sequence). The CDR3 loop spans 16 amino acids.